This TCR beta chain was observed in a study of PD-L1 blockade in urothelial cancer. Time point indicated: peripheral blood 6 weeks after treatment start. Here immunoSEQ multiplex PCR was the method, and the copy in TCRdb shows in-frame clones only, minus some. The table shows just over 40,000 clones, with 70% to 90% occurring only once. The V and J ends lost 2 bases and 2 bases, in that order; junction bases with no gene match: 0. The V gene's germline CDR1 is WNHNN and CDR2 SYGVQD (reference sequence). CDR3 length equals 13 residues. The source is a man between 65 and 85 years old with urothelial cancer. The V and J genes are TRBV10-1 and TRBJ2-7; 7 bases align to TRBD1. The starting material was PBMCs, obtained around atezolizumab (anti-PD-L1) treatment. CDR3 residues: CASSEGQAYEQYF. The CDR3 nucleotides read TGCGCCAGCAGTGAGGGACAGGCCTACGAGCAGTACTTC.